A single sample is the source of the 30 T cell receptor beta chains below, sequenced in a study of blood T cell repertoires in COVID-19 (dated by TCRdb to between 2020 and 2021). The receptor library was made with the immunoSEQ multiplex PCR assay. In its TCRdb copy, this immuneACCESS table keeps in-frame sequences only and misses some clones. Where compared with another copy, unresolved V genes explain less than half of these, and the others have no known cause. The sample includes approximately 240,000 clones, with approximately 86% observed a single time. Of the sample, around 6% falls within the top ten clones. Sequenced: peripheral blood. The receptor set was obtained from a human donor in a cohort sampled during active COVID-19.

The chain has TRBV23-1 and TRBJ2-7, with D possibly TRBD2 on 6 matching bases. TRBV23-1 is treated as an ORF (open reading frame) with a function not yet certain. The CDR3 covers 16 residues. With 2 bases removed from V and 3 bases from J, the gap between germline ends came to 17 bases. The CDR3: CASSQSGLYDYYEQYF. DNA for the CDR3: TGCGCCAGCAGTCAAAGCGGGCTATACGACTACTACGAGCAGTACTTC.

The chain has TRBV2 and TRBJ1-1; 10 bases are a match to TRBD1. CDR1 is SNHLY and CDR2 is FYNNEI in the germline V gene. The length of the CDR3 is 16 residues. The V segment lost 4 bases and the J segment 2 bases; nucleotides outside the gene matches: 7. CDR3 sequence: CASSGGTGAGNTEAFF. DNA of the CDR3: TGTGCCAGCAGTGGTGGGACAGGGGCAGGAAACACTGAAGCTTTCTTT.

In its sample, this clone was seen once. The genes are TRBV27 and TRBJ2-2, with a possible D match to TRBD2 (5 bases). The CDR3 has 16 amino acids. Looked up from germline, CDR1 is MNHEY and CDR2 is SMNVEV (reference sequence). The ends were cut back, 6 bases at V and 5 bases at J, with 19 bases in the middle. As DNA, the CDR3 is TGTGCCAGCAGACCTTGGGAGCCGGAGAAAACCGGGGAGCTGTTTTTT. Translation gives CASRPWEPEKTGELFF.

The genes are TRBV7-9 and TRBJ1-3; TRBD1 matches at 8 bases. The junction had 11 bases not matched to a gene; V was cut back by 5 bases and J by 8 bases. CDR1 and CDR2 from the germline V gene are SEHNR and FQNEAQ (reference sequence). The CDR3 has 15 residues. The CDR3: CASSLGQGQGYTIYF. CDR3 bases: TGTGCCAGCAGCCTCGGACAGGGACAAGGATACACCATATATTTT.

This chain connects TRBV4-1 to TRBJ1-2; D may be TRBD1 (6 bases). The CDR3 extends over 14 amino acids. From germline, CDR1 is MGHRA and CDR2 YSYEKL. Trimming cost V 1 base and J 5 bases, with 11 bases left between them. CDR3 coding DNA: TGCGCCAGCAGCCAAGGACAGGCGATATATGGCTACACCTTC. The encoded protein is CASSQGQAIYGYTF.

The count of this clone is one. The rearrangement uses TRBV2 and TRBJ1-1; 7 nucleotides match TRBD1. Trimming took 5 bases from V and 4 from J; bases not matched to a gene: 10. Germline CDR1 reads SNHLY; CDR2 reads FYNNEI. CDR3 size: 15 residues. The CDR3, as DNA: TGTGCCAGCAGTCCTCGACAGGGCAGATTCACTGAAGCTTTCTTT. This codes for CASSPRQGRFTEAFF.

CDR3 DNA sequence: TGTGCCAGCAGTTTAGGAGGGGCCACAGATACGCAGTATTTT. This codes for CASSLGGATDTQYF. The chain links TRBV27 to TRBJ2-3; weak D call: TRBD2 (6 bases). Germline V gives CDR1 MNHEY, CDR2 SMNVEV (reference sequence). V shed 2 bases and J shed 2 bases, with 8 bases lying between them. CDR3 length: 14 amino acids.

The chain has TRBV5-1 and TRBJ2-3; D is unclear. The germline gives CDR1 SGHRS, CDR2 YFSETQ. CDR3 length: 14 residues. V was trimmed by 0 bases and J by 2 bases, leaving 7 bases between them. CDR3 nucleotides: TGCGCCAGCAGCTTGGAACAGATCACAGATACGCAGTATTTT. Protein sequence: CASSLEQITDTQYF.

The chain carries TRBV19 and TRBJ2-7, with 8 bases aligning to TRBD1. The CDR3 is 15 residues long. The junction had 5 bases not matched to a gene; V was cut back by 1 base and J by 3 bases. The germline V gene encodes CDR1 LNHDA and CDR2 SQIVND (reference sequence). The CDR3 bases are TGTGCCAGTAGTATAGGACAGGGGCCCGGCTACGAGCAGTACTTC. Protein sequence: CASSIGQGPGYEQYF.

The chain uses TRBV7-2 and TRBJ2-3; D remains ambiguous. Trimming took off 6 bases at V and 4 bases at J, with 26 bases between the two ends. Germline V CDR1 and CDR2: SGHTA, FQGNSA. This CDR3 is built from 18 residues. CDR3 loop: CASSHTSWPTPEADTQYF. CDR3 DNA: TGTGCCAGCAGTCATACCTCCTGGCCAACCCCAGAGGCAGATACGCAGTATTTT.

CDR3 sequence (DNA): TGTGCCAGCAGCACCAGACAGGGGCAAGAGACCCAGTACTTC. This codes for CASSTRQGQETQYF. The V gene is TRBV7-2, the J gene TRBJ2-5; TRBD1 matches at 8 bases. Germline lookup yields CDR1 SGHTA and CDR2 FQGNSA. The V segment lost 5 bases and the J segment 2 bases; nucleotides outside the gene matches: 4. The CDR3 totals 14 residues.

The rearrangement links TRBV27 to TRBJ1-1; weak D call: TRBD1 (6 bases). CDR1 and CDR2 (germline): MNHEY, SMNVEV (reference sequence). V was clipped by 3 bases and J by 1 base, with 15 bases between them. There are 16 residues in the CDR3. In DNA form, the CDR3 reads TGTGCCAGCAGTTTCTCATTGACAGGAGGGAACACTGAAGCTTTCTTT. Its protein product is CASSFSLTGGNTEAFF.

The chain couples TRBV5-1 to TRBJ2-3; D is unresolved. The CDR3 runs to 14 residues. Trimming took 1 base from V and 0 from J, leaving 6 bases between them. From germline, CDR1 is SGHRS and CDR2 YFSETQ. CDR3 loop: CASSLSLSTDTQYF. Written as DNA, the CDR3 is TGCGCCAGCAGCTTGAGCCTAAGCACAGATACGCAGTATTTT. Complete variable domain (other parts from reference TRBV5-1 and TRBJ2-3): KAGVTQTPRYLIKTRGQQVTLSCSPISGHRSVSWYQQTPGQGLQFLFEYFSETQRNKGNFPGRFSGRQFSNSRSEMNVSTLELGDSALYLCASSLSLSTDTQYFGPGTRLTVL.

The V call is TRBV2, the J call TRBJ2-1, with a possible D match to TRBD2 (5 bases). The V and J ends lost 7 bases and 0 bases respectively, with 22 bases between them. This CDR3 spans 18 amino acids. In germline, CDR1 is SNHLY, CDR2 FYNNEI. CDR3 DNA: TGTGCCAGCACCCCTCGGTTTGGGTCGGGGAGCTCCTACAATGAGCAGTTCTTC. As protein: CASTPRFGSGSSYNEQFF.

The chain carries TRBV15 and TRBJ1-5; 10 bases are shared with TRBD1. Germline V gene sequence: CDR1 LNHNV, CDR2 YYDKDF (reference sequence). The V and J ends lost 1 base and 5 bases, in that order; junction bases with no gene match: 5. This CDR3 spans 16 amino acids. CDR3 protein: CATSRGQDRGYQPQHF. CDR3 sequence (DNA): TGTGCCACCAGCAGAGGTCAGGACAGGGGGTATCAGCCCCAGCATTTT.

This chain connects TRBV28 to TRBJ1-4, with TRBD1 identical over 8 bases. The germline gives CDR1 MDHEN, CDR2 SYDVKM. The V gene end was trimmed by 6 bases and the J gene end by 0 bases; junction bases not matched to a gene: 3. CDR3 length: 15 residues. The CDR3 DNA follows: TGTGCCAGCAGAGCACAGGGGGCAACTAATGAAAAACTGTTTTTT. As protein: CASRAQGATNEKLFF.

The rearrangement joins TRBV6-5 to TRBJ2-7; 9 nucleotides match TRBD1. Germline lookup yields CDR1 MNHEY and CDR2 SVGAGI. The V and J ends lost 6 bases and 6 bases, in that order; junction bases with no gene match: 9. This CDR3 spans 14 amino acids. CDR3 sequence reads: CASRGDRALGEQYF. For the CDR3, the DNA is TGTGCCAGCAGGGGGGACAGGGCTTTAGGCGAGCAGTACTTC.

The chain has TRBV14 and TRBJ2-3; D remains unclear. V was trimmed by 4 bases and J by 0 bases, leaving 14 bases between them. The CDR3 spans 16 residues. Germline V lookup: CDR1 SGHDN, CDR2 FVKESK. CDR3 protein: CASSPGRILSTDTQYF. The DNA for the CDR3 is TGTGCCAGCAGCCCAGGCCGCATCCTTAGCACAGATACGCAGTATTTT.

V is TRBV2 and J is TRBJ1-2; no reliable D call. Deletions cut 6 bases from V and 8 bases from J, with 13 bases between. This CDR3 has 12 residues. Germline V gene sequence: CDR1 SNHLY, CDR2 FYNNEI. This chain's CDR3 is CASRTVSGGYTF. The CDR3 DNA reads TGTGCCAGCAGAACAGTCTCTGGGGGCTACACCTTC.

This clone has only a few counts. The chain employs TRBV27 and TRBJ1-2, with D possibly being TRBD1 (6 bases). Between the trimmed V and J ends, which lost 6 bases and 4 bases, there was a span of 15 bases. The CDR3 loop spans 14 amino acids. The V gene's germline CDR1 is MNHEY and CDR2 SMNVEV (reference sequence). The CDR3: CASRSYRDVYGYTF. For the CDR3, the DNA is TGTGCCAGCAGATCTTACAGGGATGTCTATGGCTACACCTTC.

The chain recombines TRBV2 with TRBJ2-7, with D hard to call. Germline V gene data show CDR1 as SNHLY and CDR2 as FYNNEI. Trimming took 5 bases from V and 6 from J, leaving 17 bases between them. The length of the CDR3 is 14 residues. In DNA form, the CDR3 reads TGTGCCAGCAGTTCAAGAAACTCGAAACGCGAGCAGTACTTC. Translation gives CASSSRNSKREQYF.

This clone was counted at least ten times. The J gene is TRBJ2-1, the V gene TRBV11-3; possibly TRBD1 for D (5 bases). V was cut by 0 bases and J by 0 bases, with 12 bases left in between. CDR1 is SGHNT and CDR2 is YENEEA in the germline V gene. CDR3 length equals 17 residues. Here the CDR3 reads CASSLDSRDSSYNEQFF. Here the CDR3 DNA reads TGTGCCAGCAGCTTAGATAGCAGGGATAGCTCCTACAATGAGCAGTTCTTC.

CDR3 sequence (DNA): TGTGCCAGCAGCCCTACAGGGGCGCTCTACAATGAGCAGTTCTTC. It is translated as CASSPTGALYNEQFF. V usage is TRBV9 and J usage is TRBJ2-1; 7 bases map to TRBD1. The CDR3 sequence is 15 residues long. Per the germline V gene, CDR1 is SGDLS and CDR2 is YYNGEE. The trim removed 4 bases at V and 3 bases at J, leaving 7 bases unmatched.

This sequence joins TRBV5-1 and TRBJ2-3; D is uncertain. This CDR3 spans 16 amino acids. CDR1 is SGHRS and CDR2 is YFSETQ in the germline V gene. Trimming stripped 0 bases from V and 4 bases from J, with 15 bases between. The CDR3 DNA is TGCGCCAGCAGCTTGGATGGTCTAGTACAAGCAGATACGCAGTATTTT. Translated: CASSLDGLVQADTQYF.

This clone was seen more than once but under ten times. The chain employs TRBV2 and TRBJ1-3; perhaps TRBD1 as D (5 bases). The CDR3 has 14 amino acids. Germline CDR1 and CDR2: SNHLY and FYNNEI. Trimming removed 7 bases from V and 0 bases from J, with 10 bases in between. Here the CDR3 DNA reads TGTGCCAGCATTCCAGGGCGCTCTGGAAACACCATATATTTT. Translating gives CASIPGRSGNTIYF.

The chain joins TRBV11-3 to TRBJ2-7, with 7 bases matching TRBD2. This CDR3 has 14 amino acids. Germline values: CDR1 SGHNT, CDR2 YENEEA. Losses at the gene ends were 4 bases for V and 6 bases for J; bases not matched to a gene: 9. This chain's CDR3 is CASSYGGTGVEQYF. The DNA for the CDR3 is TGTGCCAGCAGCTACGGGGGGACTGGGGTCGAGCAGTACTTC.

The V call is TRBV6-4, the J call TRBJ1-2; 8 bases are shared with TRBD1. In germline, CDR1 is MRHNA, CDR2 SNTAGT. The CDR3 length is 14 residues. J was trimmed by 4 bases and V by 6 bases; bases with no gene match: 7. The CDR3 bases are TGTGCCAGCAGAGCCTCAGGGGGCGCCTATGGCTACACCTTC. It codes for CASRASGGAYGYTF.

V is TRBV29-1 and J is TRBJ2-1, with 12 nucleotides matching TRBD2. J was trimmed by 1 base and V by 0 bases; bases with no gene match: 4. Looked up from germline, CDR1 is SQVTM and CDR2 is ANQGSEA. The CDR3 is 17 residues long. Here the CDR3 DNA reads TGCAGCGTTGAAGACACTAGCGGGGGGTCTTCCTACAATGAGCAGTTCTTC. Translating gives CSVEDTSGGSSYNEQFF.

The V and J genes are TRBV19 and TRBJ2-7; TRBD2 aligns across 13 bases. In germline, CDR1 is LNHDA, CDR2 SQIVND (reference sequence). There are 15 residues in the CDR3. Trimming took 3 bases from V and 6 from J; bases not matched to a gene: 5. This CDR3 reads CASSITSGRGTEQYF. Written as DNA, the CDR3 is TGTGCCAGTAGTATTACTAGCGGGAGGGGAACCGAGCAGTACTTC.

This chain joins TRBV2 and TRBJ1-3, with TRBD1 matching 11 bases. With 7 bases clipped from V and 0 bases from J, the junction kept 8 bases outside the gene matches. This CDR3 spans 17 amino acids. Germline lookup yields CDR1 SNHLY and CDR2 FYNNEI. DNA for the CDR3: TGTGCCAGCACTGGACAGGGGGCCTTACTCTCTGGAAACACCATATATTTT. Protein: CASTGQGALLSGNTIYF.